This T cell receptor (beta chain) was captured in a study of shared clonotypes between healthy human individuals. Overall study findings and caveats: Sample collection involved blood only; tissue repertoires are likely different. Represented genetic and exposure-history diversity was restricted by having few donors.

Regarding this clone: Its target is not known. In the same sample, other DNA sequences code for this CDR3.

Each subset's genomic DNA was split evenly across several immunoSEQ plates. In the authors' methods: There were no quality scores in the junction-only immunoSEQ sequences, so filtering differed. The assay was immunoSEQ multiplex PCR, and TCRdb's table has in-frame clones only and misses some. The V and J calls and the clone size are those of that table, but D and trimming were determined from the DNA. Of some 2.3 million clones in the sample, approximately 95% were seen once. This TCR was sampled from a man aged 18-30 years in good health. Some clones in this sample may be carry-over from other donors' samples. The sequenced material came from naive CD4+ T cells from PBMCs. Specified subset: CD45RA+ positively selected.

DNA of the CDR3: TGCAGCGTCCACAGGGGGGTCACTGAAGCTTTCTTT. Translated, it gives CSVHRGVTEAFF. The rearrangement uses TRBV29-1 and TRBJ1-1; 8 positions match TRBD1. The CDR3 is 12 residues long. Germline lookup yields CDR1 SQVTM and CDR2 ANQGSEA. Trimming took 6 bases from V and 4 from J; bases not matched to a gene: 4.